This T cell receptor (beta chain) was identified in a study of T cell responses to AZD1222 COVID-19 vaccine. Some clones are missing from TCRdb's copy, which holds only in-frame ones; the method was immunoSEQ multiplex PCR. This table has roughly 100,000 clones, roughly 89% appearing once. V lost 11 bases and J 6 bases, leaving 17 bases between the germline ends. CDR1 SNHLY and CDR2 FYNNEI come from the germline V gene. This CDR3 contains 13 residues. The chain employs TRBV2 and TRBJ1-5, with D possibly TRBD1 on 6 matching bases. Sequencing used peripheral blood, obtained on day 0 of AZD1222 vaccination. The TCR sequence derives from an adult in good health. Written as DNA, the CDR3 is TGTGCCGGGAATGGAGGGGGTCGTCAGCCCCAGCATTTT. This gives the protein CAGNGGGRQPQHF.